This TCR beta chain was recovered during a study of T cell repertoires in cytomegalovirus infection. Each CDR3 protein gets one entry after TCRdb re-called the reads with MiXCR. The sample lists about 190,000 distinct CDR3 sequences, roughly 27% occurring once. This clonotype was seen repeatedly, ten times or more. Sequenced material: PBMCs. This sequence was found in a human donor in good health (CMV status not recorded). Some clones in this sample may be carry-over from other donors' samples.

CDR3 coding DNA: TGTGCCAGCAGCTCAATGACAGCCTCGGGTCAGCCCCAGCATTTT. Its translation is CASSSMTASGQPQHF. The gene calls are TRBV7-8 and TRBJ1-5; weak D call: TRBD1 (5 bases). Germline V lookup: CDR1 SGHVS, CDR2 FQNEAQ. Trimming took off 4 bases at V and 6 bases at J, with 16 bases between the two ends. This CDR3 contains 15 residues.